Following are 28 T cell receptor beta chains from one sample sequenced in a study of technical replicates of blood from a few donors (dated by TCRdb to about 2017). The protocol used for the library was the immunoSEQ multiplex PCR assay. As stored in TCRdb, this immuneACCESS dataset retains in-frame rearrangements with V and J assigned. A fraction of the clones does not appear; measured against another copy, unresolved V genes explain less than half of the discrepancy, and the remainder lacks a known reason. Here the sample has 75,000 to 90,000 clones; 90% to 95% occur a single time. In total, the top ten clones hold more than 0.2% of the sample. The sequencing sample was made of T cells isolated from PBMCs. The origin of the receptors is a human donor in good health.

The gene calls are TRBV4-1 and TRBJ2-5, with 7 bases fitting TRBD2. J lost 1 base, V lost 1 base, and 3 bases had no gene match. Germline-derived CDR1 and CDR2 are MGHRA and YSYEKL. This CDR3 is 15 amino acids long. The CDR3 nucleotides read TGCGCCAGCAGCCAAGGAAGCGGGGTCCAAGAGACCCAGTACTTC. Protein product: CASSQGSGVQETQYF.

This chain joins TRBV7-9 and TRBJ2-7; 7 nucleotides line up with TRBD1. The CDR3 contains 14 residues. J lost 2 bases, V lost 5 bases, and 6 bases had no gene match. From germline, CDR1 is SEHNR and CDR2 FQNEAQ (reference sequence). The CDR3 sequence: CASSPRQGAYEQYF. CDR3 sequence (DNA): TGTGCCAGCAGCCCACGACAGGGAGCCTACGAGCAGTACTTC.

This clone was observed once. The chain carries TRBV2 and TRBJ2-1; weak D call: TRBD1 (5 bases). The CDR3 has 13 amino acids. Per germline, CDR1 SNHLY and CDR2 FYNNEI. V was trimmed by 7 bases and J by 3 bases, leaving 10 bases between them. The CDR3 DNA is TGTGCCAGCATCCAGGACAACTACAATGAGCAGTTCTTC. It specifies CASIQDNYNEQFF.

V is TRBV11-3 and J is TRBJ1-1; D not certain. The CDR3 sequence is 13 residues long. V lost 2 bases and J lost 4, with 8 bases in between. CDR1 is SGHNT and CDR2 is YENEEA in the germline V gene. The CDR3 DNA sequence: TGTGCCAGCAGCTTAAATGAACTCACTGAAGCTTTCTTT. This translates into CASSLNELTEAFF.

The chain joins TRBV9 to TRBJ2-1; 7 bases map to TRBD2. There are 16 residues in the CDR3. Germline CDR1 reads SGDLS; CDR2 reads YYNGEE. V dropped 0 bases and J dropped 4; count of bases not matched to a gene: 7. The CDR3 bases are TGTGCCAGCAGCGTAGGGGGGAGGGGACTATACAATGAGCAGTTCTTC. It specifies CASSVGGRGLYNEQFF.

In nucleotides, the CDR3 is TGTGCCTGGAGTTACGGGCAGGGGATCAAGAATGAGCAGTTCTTC. Residues: CAWSYGQGIKNEQFF. The V and J genes are TRBV30 and TRBJ2-1; the D gene is possibly TRBD1 (6 bases). This CDR3 has 15 residues. The V gene lost 2 bases and the J gene lost 7 bases, with 18 bases spanning the gap. Germline CDR1 GTSNPN, CDR2 SVGIG (reference sequence). The entire variable domain, with the rest obtained from reference TRBV30 and TRBJ2-1, is as follows: SQTIHQWPATLVQPVGSPLSLECTVEGTSNPNLYWYRQAAGRGLQLLFYSVGIGQISSEVPQNLSASRPQDRQFILSSKKLLLSDSGFYLCAWSYGQGIKNEQFFGPGTRLTVL.

CDR3 nucleotide sequence: TGTGCCAGCAGGGTCCGTCTATATCCTAATCAGCCCCAGCATTTT. Encoded protein: CASRVRLYPNQPQHF. This rearrangement joins TRBV28 to TRBJ1-5, with unresolved D. CDR1 and CDR2 (germline): MDHEN, SYDVKM. This CDR3 is 15 amino acids long. The V end was cut by 6 bases, the J end by 4 bases, with 16 bases between.

CDR3 DNA: TGTGCCTGGAGGAAGAGAAATGAGCAGTTCTTC. It specifies CAWRKRNEQFF. The rearrangement uses TRBV30 and TRBJ2-1, with unresolved D. CDR1 is GTSNPN, CDR2 SVGIG, per germline (reference sequence). V lost 3 bases to trimming and J lost 7 bases, with 7 bases between them. CDR3 size: 11 residues.

The V gene is TRBV6-5, the J gene TRBJ1-1, with D unclear. CDR1 is MNHEY and CDR2 is SVGAGI in the germline V gene. The CDR3 consists of 14 residues. V shed 2 bases and J shed 4 bases, with 11 bases lying between them. CDR3 sequence reads: CASSYAAVPTEAFF. DNA for the CDR3: TGTGCCAGCAGTTACGCCGCGGTGCCCACTGAAGCTTTCTTT.

The chain uses TRBV5-4 and TRBJ2-1, with TRBD1 identical over 8 bases. CDR1 is SGHNT, CDR2 YYREEE, per germline (reference sequence). The CDR3 contains 16 residues. V shed 2 bases, J shed 7 bases, and the junction held 11 bases outside the gene matches. DNA of the CDR3: TGTGCCAGCAGCTTCGGACAGGGAACGATGTCGAATGAGCAGTTCTTC. Translated, it gives CASSFGQGTMSNEQFF.

The chain employs TRBV29-1 and TRBJ2-1; 8 nucleotides line up with TRBD1. Per the germline V gene, CDR1 is SQVTM and CDR2 is ANQGSEA. The CDR3 runs to 15 residues. Losses at the gene ends were 3 bases for V and 8 bases for J; bases not matched to a gene: 12. The chain's CDR3 is CSVDSPGGAVDEQFF. The DNA of the CDR3 is TGCAGCGTTGACTCGCCAGGGGGCGCGGTGGATGAGCAGTTCTTC.

A note on this clone: The same CDR3 arises from other DNA sequences in this sample as well. This chain joins TRBV9 and TRBJ2-7, with 8 positions matching TRBD1. With 0 bases clipped from V and 4 bases from J, the junction kept 6 bases outside the gene matches. CDR3 length equals 15 residues. Germline loops: CDR1 SGDLS, CDR2 YYNGEE. CDR3 sequence reads: CASSVASGGAYEQYF. The CDR3 coding sequence is TGTGCCAGCAGCGTAGCCTCAGGGGGCGCGTACGAGCAGTACTTC.

This clone was counted once. J is TRBJ2-7 and V is TRBV4-1; tentative D call: TRBD2 (5 bases). Germline V gene data show CDR1 as MGHRA and CDR2 as YSYEKL. V dropped 1 base and J dropped 5 bases, with 12 bases sitting between them. The CDR3 is 14 residues long. The CDR3 region is CASSQALSRDEQYF. For the CDR3, the DNA is TGCGCCAGCAGCCAAGCGTTGTCGCGGGACGAGCAGTACTTC.

CDR3 in amino acids: CASSYRVEEKLFF. As DNA, the CDR3 is TGTGCCAGCAGTTACAGGGTGGAAGAAAAACTGTTTTTT. This chain uses TRBV27 with TRBJ1-4, with D maybe TRBD1 (6 bases). Per the germline V gene, CDR1 is MNHEY and CDR2 is SMNVEV (reference sequence). Trimming removed 4 bases from V and 8 bases from J, with 11 bases in between. The CDR3 length is 13 residues.

The chain carries TRBV5-5 and TRBJ2-7; a weak D match, TRBD2 (5 bases). This CDR3 comprises 16 residues. Looked up from germline, CDR1 is SGHKS and CDR2 is YYEKEE (reference sequence). Trimming removed 4 bases at V and 0 bases at J, with 17 bases between. The CDR3 here is CASSPKRASSSYEQYF. DNA for the CDR3: TGTGCCAGCAGCCCCAAGAGGGCCTCGAGCTCCTACGAGCAGTACTTC. The complete variable domain, with remaining parts taken from reference TRBV5-5 and TRBJ2-7, reads DAGVTQSPTHLIKTRGQQVTLRCSPISGHKSVSWYQQVLGQGPQFIFQYYEKEERGRGNFPDRFSARQFPNYSSELNVNALLLGDSALYLCASSPKRASSSYEQYFGPGTRLTVT.

This chain uses TRBV9 with TRBJ2-7, with a tentative D call TRBD1 (6 bases). CDR3 length: 14 residues. Per germline, CDR1 SGDLS and CDR2 YYNGEE. Trimming took 0 bases from V and 1 from J, leaving 8 bases between them. The CDR3 coding sequence is TGTGCCAGCAGCGTAGAAGACAGGTCCTACGAGCAGTACTTC. Translation: CASSVEDRSYEQYF.

The rearrangement uses TRBV28 and TRBJ2-3; 9 positions agree with TRBD1. The J segment lost 2 bases and the V segment lost 6 bases, leaving 3 bases of the junction unmatched. Per germline, CDR1 MDHEN and CDR2 SYDVKM. The CDR3 length is 14 residues. The CDR3 DNA reads as TGTGCCAGCAGGGGGACAGGGTACACAGATACGCAGTATTTT. Translation gives CASRGTGYTDTQYF. Looking up the rest from reference TRBV28 and TRBJ2-3 gives the full variable domain: DVKVTQSSRYLVKRTGEKVFLECVQDMDHENMFWYRQDPGLGLRLIYFSYDVKMKEKGDIPEGYSVSREKKERFSLILESASTNQTSMYLCASRGTGYTDTQYFGPGTRLTVL.

The chain joins TRBV27 to TRBJ1-2, with TRBD1 identical over 7 bases. Per germline, CDR1 MNHEY and CDR2 SMNVEV (reference sequence). This CDR3 has 15 residues. Germline trimming cut 4 bases from V and 6 bases from J; bases unmatched to any gene: 11. This CDR3 reads CASSSLTRGLDGYTF. As DNA, the CDR3 is TGTGCCAGCAGTTCATTAACAAGGGGGCTGGATGGCTACACCTTC.

The chain couples TRBV2 to TRBJ1-1, with 9 bases identical to TRBD1. CDR1 is SNHLY, CDR2 FYNNEI, per germline. V was pared by 4 bases and J by 4 bases, with 1 base of the junction left unmatched. The CDR3 spans 13 residues. This chain's CDR3 is CASSGDRATEAFF. CDR3 bases: TGTGCCAGCAGTGGGGACAGGGCCACTGAAGCTTTCTTT. The entire variable domain, with the rest obtained from reference TRBV2 and TRBJ1-1, is as follows: EPEVTQTPSHQVTQMGQEVILRCVPISNHLYFYWYRQILGQKVEFLVSFYNNEISEKSEIFDDQFSVERPDGSNFTLKIRSTKLEDSAMYFCASSGDRATEAFFGQGTRLTVV.

Concerning this clone itself: Other DNA variants within this sample encode the same CDR3. The chain couples TRBV20-1 to TRBJ1-2, with D unresolved. Trimming stripped 3 bases from V and 5 bases from J, with 7 bases between. The CDR3 has 11 residues. Per germline, CDR1 DFQATT and CDR2 SNEGSKA (reference sequence). The CDR3, as DNA: TGCAGTGCTAGGCCTAGTTATGGCTACACCTTC. This sequence encodes CSARPSYGYTF.

This clone occurred once. This chain uses TRBV5-1 with TRBJ2-7; 7 positions match TRBD2. Trimming removed 4 bases from V and 5 bases from J; junction bases left unmatched: 9. This CDR3 spans 14 amino acids. The germline gives CDR1 SGHRS, CDR2 YFSETQ. The CDR3 DNA reads as TGCGCCAGCAGCCAGATAGCGGGCGGCCACGAGCAGTACTTC. This gives the protein CASSQIAGGHEQYF.

This chain links TRBV4-1 with TRBJ2-1, with TRBD1 matching 9 bases. The V and J ends lost 4 bases and 8 bases, in that order; junction bases with no gene match: 9. Germline values: CDR1 MGHRA, CDR2 YSYEKL. The CDR3 covers 15 residues. The CDR3 DNA reads as TGCGCCAGCAGCCTCGGACAGGGGTTCTTGGATGAGCAGTTCTTC. This sequence encodes CASSLGQGFLDEQFF.

The rearrangement links TRBV4-1 to TRBJ2-7; 7 bases agree with TRBD1. The CDR3 runs to 15 residues. Germline CDR1 is MGHRA and CDR2 is YSYEKL. V was clipped by 3 bases and J by 0 bases; unmatched bases: 5. This CDR3 reads CASSHKTGSSYEQYF. In DNA, the CDR3 is TGCGCCAGCAGCCACAAGACAGGGAGCTCCTACGAGCAGTACTTC.

The chain links TRBV11-2 to TRBJ2-7, with D tentatively TRBD1 (6 bases). CDR1 and CDR2 (germline): SGHAT, FQNNGV. Trimming took off 1 base at V and 7 bases at J, with 14 bases between the two ends. The length of the CDR3 is 14 residues. In DNA, the CDR3 is TGTGCCAGCAGCTTAGGGCACAGGGTTGGAGAGCAGTACTTC. Translation gives CASSLGHRVGEQYF.

Concerning this clone: At one end, the junction sequence differs from germline, possibly due to a read error. The rearrangement uses TRBV7-7 and TRBJ2-2; D remains ambiguous. This CDR3 region has 15 residues. Per the germline V gene, CDR1 is SSHAT and CDR2 is FNYEAQ (reference sequence). The DNA of the CDR3 is TGTGCTAGCAGCCCAGCAGTGGCAGGCACCGGGGAGCTGTTTTTT. It specifies CASSPAVAGTGELFF.

This clone is a singleton in its sample. V and J are TRBV6-5 and TRBJ1-1; 9 nucleotides match TRBD1. The CDR3 length is 12 residues. The V segment lost 6 bases and the J segment 11 bases; nucleotides outside the gene matches: 7. CDR1 and CDR2 from the germline V gene are MNHEY and SVGAGI. CDR3 nucleotides: TGTGCCAGCAGCCCCGGGACAGGGATCGCTTTCTTT. Protein: CASSPGTGIAFF.

This rearrangement joins TRBV10-1 to TRBJ2-2; D perhaps matches TRBD1 (6 bases). The CDR3 is made up of 15 amino acids. The germline V and J ends were trimmed by 3 bases and 1 base, with 9 bases remaining between them. Germline V CDR1 and CDR2: WNHNN, SYGVQD (reference sequence). The CDR3 is CASSDEGENTGELFF. In nucleotides, the CDR3 is TGCGCCAGCAGTGATGAGGGGGAGAACACCGGGGAGCTGTTTTTT.

The chain carries TRBV6-5 and TRBJ2-7; D is perhaps TRBD1 or TRBD2 (5 bases each). The J call may be in error: the DNA end matches TRBJ2-1 better. The CDR3 runs to 14 residues. Germline CDR1 is MNHEY and CDR2 is SVGAGI. In DNA form, the CDR3 reads TGTGCCAGCAGTCCTGGGGGCTCCTACAATGAGCAGTTCTTC. Protein: CASSPGGSYNEQFF.